The T cell receptor beta chain under discussion was sequenced for a study of shared clonotypes between healthy human individuals. Study-wide findings and caveats: Since donors were few, the genetic and exposure-history diversity represented was limited.

The method was immunoSEQ multiplex PCR; TCRdb's version includes in-frame clones alone and lacks a portion of them. The profile shows millions of clones, more than 90% of them singletons. Of note for this clone: What it binds is unknown.

The sample comprised naive CD4+ T cells sorted from blood. The subset denotes: CD45RA+ positively selected. The source of this sequence is a man aged 18 to 35 in good health.

Here the CDR3 DNA reads TGTGCCAGCTCACCACTGAGCGGCTTTAGCACAGATACGCAGTATTTT. It yields the protein CASSPLSGFSTDTQYF. The chain recombines TRBV18 with TRBJ2-3, with a tentative D call TRBD2 (5 bases). The CDR3 loop spans 16 amino acids. Germline CDR1 reads KGHSH; CDR2 reads LQKENI. Deletions cut 1 base from V and 0 bases from J, with 11 bases between.